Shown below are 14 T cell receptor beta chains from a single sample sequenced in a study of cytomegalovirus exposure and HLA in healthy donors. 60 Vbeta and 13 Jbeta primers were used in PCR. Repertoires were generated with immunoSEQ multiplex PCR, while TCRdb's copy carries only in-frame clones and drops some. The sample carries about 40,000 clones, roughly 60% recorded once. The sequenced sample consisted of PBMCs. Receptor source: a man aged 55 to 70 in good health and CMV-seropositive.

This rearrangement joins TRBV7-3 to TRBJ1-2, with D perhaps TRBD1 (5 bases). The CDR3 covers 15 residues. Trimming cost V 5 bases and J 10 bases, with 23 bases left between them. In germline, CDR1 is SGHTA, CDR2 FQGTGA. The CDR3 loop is CASSPTAGPSDDYTF. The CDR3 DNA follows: TGTGCCAGCAGCCCAACGGCGGGGCCTTCGGATGACTACACCTTC.

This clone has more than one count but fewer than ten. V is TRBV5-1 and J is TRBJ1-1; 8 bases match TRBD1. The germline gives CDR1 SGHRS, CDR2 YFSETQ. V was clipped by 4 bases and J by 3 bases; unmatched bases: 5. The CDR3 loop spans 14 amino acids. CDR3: CASSIQQGDTEAFF. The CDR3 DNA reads TGCGCCAGCAGCATACAACAGGGGGACACTGAAGCTTTCTTT.

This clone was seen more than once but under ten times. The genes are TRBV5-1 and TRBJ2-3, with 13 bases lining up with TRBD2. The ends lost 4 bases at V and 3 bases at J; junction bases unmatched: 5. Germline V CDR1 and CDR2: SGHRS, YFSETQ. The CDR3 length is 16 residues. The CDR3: CASSAGLAGATDTQYF. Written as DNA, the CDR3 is TGCGCCAGCAGCGCCGGACTAGCGGGAGCAACAGATACGCAGTATTTT.

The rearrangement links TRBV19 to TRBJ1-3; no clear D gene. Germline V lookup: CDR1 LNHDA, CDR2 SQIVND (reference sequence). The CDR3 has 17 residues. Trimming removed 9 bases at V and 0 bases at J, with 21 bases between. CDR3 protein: CASSRNLHGSSGNTIYF. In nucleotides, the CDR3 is TGTGCCAGCTCCCGCAATCTCCACGGGAGCTCTGGAAACACCATATATTTT.

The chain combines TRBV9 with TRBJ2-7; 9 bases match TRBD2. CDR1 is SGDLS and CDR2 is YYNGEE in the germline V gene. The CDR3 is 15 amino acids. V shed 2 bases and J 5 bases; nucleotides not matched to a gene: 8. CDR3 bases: TGTGCCAGCAGCGTCAGCGGGAGGACCCCCGACGAGCAGTACTTC. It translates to CASSVSGRTPDEQYF. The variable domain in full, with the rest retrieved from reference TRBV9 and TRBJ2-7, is DSGVTQTPKHLITATGQRVTLRCSPRSGDLSVYWYQQSLDQGLQFLIQYYNGEERAKGNILERFSAQQFPDLHSELNLSSLELGDSALYFCASSVSGRTPDEQYFGPGTRLTVT.

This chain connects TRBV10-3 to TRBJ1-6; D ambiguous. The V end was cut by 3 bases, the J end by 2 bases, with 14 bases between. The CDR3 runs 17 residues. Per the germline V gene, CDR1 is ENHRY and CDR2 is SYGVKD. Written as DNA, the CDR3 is TGTGCCATCAGTGAAGGAGGACTCGATCCCTATAATTCACCCCTCCACTTT. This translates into CAISEGGLDPYNSPLHF.

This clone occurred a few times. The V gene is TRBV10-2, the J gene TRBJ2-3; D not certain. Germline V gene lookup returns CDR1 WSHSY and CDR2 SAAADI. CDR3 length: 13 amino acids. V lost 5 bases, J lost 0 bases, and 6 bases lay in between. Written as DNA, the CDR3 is TGCGCCAGCAGTTGGCAAAGCACAGATACGCAGTATTTT. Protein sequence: CASSWQSTDTQYF.

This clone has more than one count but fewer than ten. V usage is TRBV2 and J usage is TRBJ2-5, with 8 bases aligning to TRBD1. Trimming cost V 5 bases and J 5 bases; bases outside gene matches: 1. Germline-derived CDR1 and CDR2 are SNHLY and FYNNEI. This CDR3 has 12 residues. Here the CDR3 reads CASSRDRETQYF. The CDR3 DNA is TGTGCCAGCAGTAGGGACAGGGAGACCCAGTACTTC.

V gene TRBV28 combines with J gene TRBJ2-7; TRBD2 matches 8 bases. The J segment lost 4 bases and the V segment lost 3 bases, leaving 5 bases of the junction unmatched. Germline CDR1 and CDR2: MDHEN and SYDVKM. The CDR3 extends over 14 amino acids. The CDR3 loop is CASSFLAGKYEQYF. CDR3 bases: TGTGCCAGCAGTTTCTTAGCGGGAAAGTACGAGCAGTACTTC.

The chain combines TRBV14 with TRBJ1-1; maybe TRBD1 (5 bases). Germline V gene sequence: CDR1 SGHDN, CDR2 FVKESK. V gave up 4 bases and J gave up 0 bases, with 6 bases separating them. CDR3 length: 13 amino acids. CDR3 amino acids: CASSRQLNTEAFF. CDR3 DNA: TGTGCCAGCAGCCGACAGTTGAACACTGAAGCTTTCTTT.

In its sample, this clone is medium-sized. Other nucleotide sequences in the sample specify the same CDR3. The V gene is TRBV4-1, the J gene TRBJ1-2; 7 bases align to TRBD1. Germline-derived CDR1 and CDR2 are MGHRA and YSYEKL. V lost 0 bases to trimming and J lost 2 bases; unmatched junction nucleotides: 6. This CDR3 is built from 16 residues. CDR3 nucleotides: TGCGCCAGCAGCCAAGATCTTTACAGGGGAAACTATGGCTACACCTTC. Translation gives CASSQDLYRGNYGYTF.

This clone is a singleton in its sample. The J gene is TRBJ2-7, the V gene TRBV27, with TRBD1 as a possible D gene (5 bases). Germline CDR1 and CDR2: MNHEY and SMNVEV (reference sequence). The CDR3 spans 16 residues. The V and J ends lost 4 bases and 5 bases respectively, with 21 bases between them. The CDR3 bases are TGTGCCAGCAGTTCCTCTCTAGACAGTCTTGGAGACGAGCAGTACTTC. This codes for CASSSSLDSLGDEQYF.

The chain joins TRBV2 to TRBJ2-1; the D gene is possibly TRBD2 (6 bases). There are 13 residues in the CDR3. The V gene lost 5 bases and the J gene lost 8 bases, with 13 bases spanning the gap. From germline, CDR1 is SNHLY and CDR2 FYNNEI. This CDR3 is CASSLDGGDEQFF. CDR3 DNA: TGTGCCAGCAGTCTGGACGGGGGAGATGAGCAGTTCTTC.

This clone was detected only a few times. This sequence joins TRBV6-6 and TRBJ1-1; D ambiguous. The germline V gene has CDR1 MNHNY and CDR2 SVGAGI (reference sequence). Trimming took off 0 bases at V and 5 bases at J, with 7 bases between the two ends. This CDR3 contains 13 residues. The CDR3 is CASSYSGETEAFF. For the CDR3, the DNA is TGTGCCAGCAGTTACTCCGGGGAGACTGAAGCTTTCTTT.